A single T cell receptor (beta chain) is shown here with its context. This specimen belongs to a study of blood T cell repertoires in COVID-19. The wider study: From the United States, Italy and Spain came samples of acute and convalescent COVID-19. T cells, B-cell-depleted T cells, or PBMCs provided the cDNA or gDNA that served as material.

Original processing notes: Using reference gene primer amplification, nucleated cell counts were estimated. The table came from immunoSEQ multiplex PCR; TCRdb's copy has only in-frame clones and leaves some out. V, J and clone size are taken as reported in that table, and D and trimming were inferred from the DNA itself. The sample shows over 70,000 clones, more than 80% of them seen only once. The receptor was derived from a man older than 75 with acute or convalescent COVID-19. Source material: peripheral blood.

The CDR3 loop reads CASSSGLAGEVDEQYF. DNA of the CDR3: TGTGCCAGCAGCTCTGGACTAGCGGGAGAAGTAGATGAGCAGTACTTC. The gene calls are TRBV11-3 and TRBJ2-7; TRBD2 agrees at 13 bases. The V and J ends lost 4 bases and 7 bases, in that order; junction bases with no gene match: 10. CDR3 length: 16 residues. The germline V gene has CDR1 SGHNT and CDR2 YENEEA.